These 7 T cell receptor beta chains came from one sample sequenced in a study of early stage breast cancer tumors. Libraries were prepared by immunoSEQ multiplex PCR; TCRdb keeps only in-frame clonotypes and omits some of them. Altogether 50,000 to 65,000 clones are present, around nine tenths being singletons, with the ten largest covering 5%. Sequencing was carried out using blood. These receptors came from a person aged 65 to 85 with breast cancer.

As DNA, the CDR3 is TGCAGCGTTAGGTGGGCAGGGGGCGCTAACTATGGCTACACCTTC. This translates into CSVRWAGGANYGYTF. The chain uses TRBV29-1 and TRBJ1-2; 8 bases align to TRBD1. Germline trimming cut 5 bases from V and 0 bases from J; bases unmatched to any gene: 8. CDR1 SQVTM and CDR2 ANQGSEA come from the germline V gene. The CDR3 sequence is 15 residues long.

The chain couples TRBV5-1 to TRBJ2-1; D uncertain. There are 13 residues in the CDR3. The germline CDR1 and CDR2 sequences are SGHRS and YFSETQ. V was cut by 0 bases and J by 5 bases, with 6 bases left in between. The CDR3 region has the DNA TGCGCCAGCAGCTTGGCAGGAAACAATGAGCAGTTCTTC. It specifies CASSLAGNNEQFF.

The genes are TRBV5-1 and TRBJ1-2, with D unclear. There are 14 residues in the CDR3. The germline V gene has CDR1 SGHRS and CDR2 YFSETQ. With 2 bases removed from V and 8 bases from J, the gap between germline ends came to 16 bases. CDR3 in DNA: TGCGCCAGCAGCTTCAACGCGGAGCCTGGGGGCTACACCTTC. Translating gives CASSFNAEPGGYTF.

CDR3 residues: CASSQAGAMNIQYF. The DNA for the CDR3 is TGCGCCAGCAGCCAAGCGGGAGCGATGAACATTCAGTACTTC. The chain couples TRBV4-1 to TRBJ2-4; the D gene is possibly TRBD2 (6 bases). CDR3 size: 14 residues. Germline assignment: CDR1 MGHRA and CDR2 YSYEKL. Trimming stripped 1 base from V and 7 bases from J, with 11 bases between.

The rearrangement links TRBV7-9 to TRBJ1-2; no clear D. Germline CDR1 SEHNR, CDR2 FQNEAQ (reference sequence). The V end was cut by 1 base, the J end by 2 bases, with 11 bases between. The CDR3 consists of 15 residues. CDR3 nucleotides: TGTGCCAGCAGCTTAGAAACCGGCAGGAACTATGGCTACACCTTC. Protein sequence: CASSLETGRNYGYTF.

The table lists this clone with a count of one. This chain connects TRBV10-1 to TRBJ2-3; D may be TRBD2 (6 bases). In germline, CDR1 is WNHNN, CDR2 SYGVQD (reference sequence). Trimming shortened V by 4 bases and J by 1 base, and 9 bases separated the two germline ends. This CDR3 is built from 14 residues. The CDR3 reads CASSAGDGTDTQYF. The CDR3 coding sequence is TGCGCCAGCAGTGCGGGGGATGGCACAGATACGCAGTATTTT.

CDR3 in DNA: TGCGCCAGCAGCGGCGGACAGGGGCTGGGCACTGAAGCTTTCTTT. Protein sequence: CASSGGQGLGTEAFF. This chain connects TRBV5-1 to TRBJ1-1; TRBD1 matches 9 bases. The CDR3 loop spans 15 amino acids. V dropped 4 bases and J dropped 4; count of bases not matched to a gene: 8. CDR1 is SGHRS, CDR2 YFSETQ, per germline.